The sequence of this TCR beta chain was determined in a study of T cell responses to AZD1222 COVID-19 vaccine. Findings and caveats of the study: Just a handful of AZD1222 recipients tested seropositive at baseline. There were mostly white British donors and more females than males, and clonal diversity was possibly underestimated.

On this clone: Antigen: not known. Other DNA variants within this sample encode the same CDR3.

Data came from immunoSEQ multiplex PCR; TCRdb stores just in-frame clones and leaves some out. There are 150,000 to 200,000 clones in the sample; more than 85% occur only once, and about 4.2% lies in the top ten. V was clipped by 0 bases and J by 5 bases, with 7 bases between them. The CDR3 covers 13 residues. Germline V gene lookup returns CDR1 KGHSH and CDR2 LQKENI. The genes are TRBV18 and TRBJ2-5, with D unresolved. The input for sequencing was peripheral blood, taken on day 0 of AZD1222 vaccination. This clonotype was sampled from an adult in good health. Written as DNA, the CDR3 is TGTGCCAGCTCACCACCGGGCAGGGAGACCCAGTACTTC. This encodes CASSPPGRETQYF.